This TCR beta chain was identified during a study of cytomegalovirus exposure and HLA in healthy donors. Germline V gene lookup returns CDR1 LNHDA and CDR2 SQIVND (reference sequence). The CDR3 covers 12 residues. Deletions cut 7 bases from V and 4 bases from J, with 8 bases between. This clone was detected only a few times. The antigen is not known. Study-level results: In a later analysis, at a false discovery rate of 0.05, 16,951 TCR beta sequences were associated with HLA alleles.

Researchers ran the PCR with 60 Vbeta and 13 Jbeta primers. Method: immunoSEQ multiplex PCR; TCRdb's copy keeps in-frame clones and lacks some. Found here are some 140,000 clones, roughly 80% of them singletons; the top ten hold around 3.1%. The sample comprised PBMCs. The V gene is TRBV19, the J gene TRBJ2-1; D is possibly TRBD2 (5 bases). This sequence was found in a female donor in good health and CMV-seronegative. CDR3: CASNGMYNEQFF. As DNA, the CDR3 is TGTGCCAGTAACGGGATGTACAATGAGCAGTTCTTC. The whole variable domain, filled in from reference TRBV19 and TRBJ2-1, reads DGGITQSPKYLFRKEGQNVTLSCEQNLNHDAMYWYRQDPGQGLRLIYYSQIVNDFQKGDIAEGYSVSREKKESFPLTVTSAQKNPTAFYLCASNGMYNEQFFGPGTRLTVL.